The present T cell receptor (beta chain) was sequenced within a study of blood T cell repertoires in COVID-19. About the research overall: The analysed material was cDNA or gDNA that came from T cells, B-cell-depleted T cells, or PBMCs.

This study enrolled people aged roughly 18 to 90 from roughly 24 US geographic areas. Each recovered donor of Cohort 3 presented with two negative PCRs, clearance, or symptom resolution. The repertoire was sequenced with immunoSEQ multiplex PCR; TCRdb's copy has only in-frame clones and lacks some. Of over 150,000 clones in the sample, around 82% are singletons; the top ten hold roughly 10%. Germline CDR1 reads MDHEN; CDR2 reads SYDVKM. The CDR3 sequence is 13 residues long. V was clipped by 4 bases and J by 8 bases; unmatched bases: 5. The TCR originated in a man between 40 and 49 years old who had recovered from COVID-19. Sequenced material: PBMCs or T cells enriched from blood (not recorded which). V gene TRBV28 combines with J gene TRBJ1-2, with 9 positions matching TRBD1. CDR3 DNA: TGTGCCAGCAGTTCGACAGGGGGATACGGCTACACCTTC. This sequence encodes CASSSTGGYGYTF.